This T cell receptor (beta chain) was captured in a study of identical twins. This clonotype was recorded a few times. Every sampled donor was Caucasian and healthy. The CDR3 has 15 amino acids. Trimming removed 5 bases from V and 6 bases from J, with 19 bases in between. The V gene's germline CDR1 is MNHNS and CDR2 SASEGT. A universal primer site came from template switching; cDNA carried unique molecular identifiers. TCRdb re-called the 5' RACE reads with MiXCR, one entry per CDR3 protein. The sample consists of around 690,000 distinct CDR3 sequences, about 20% of them appearing once. These same data were also listed under a study on T cells expressing NK-cell markers. That publication notes: Dominant NKG2C+ clonotypes accounted for roughly 1.0-8% of CD8+ T cells in more than 5 donors. Similarly, these clonotypes led the CD3+CD56-NKG2C+ fraction as well in four donors.

The TCR comes from a woman under 30 in good health. The gene calls are TRBV6-1 and TRBJ2-5; D possibly corresponds to TRBD2 (5 bases). The sequencing input was PBMCs. CDR3 bases: TGTGCCAGCAGTACCGGAGGAGCGGTGAAAAAGACCCAGTACTTC. Its protein product is CASSTGGAVKKTQYF.